The next 25 T cell receptor beta chains were all read from a single sample in a study of post-analysis software for immune sequencing data. Whole-study findings and limits: TRBV segments more frequent in patients than in controls numbered roughly 5 and included TRBV5-6, TRBV5-1 and TRBV20-1.

No antigens are known for them. Unique molecular identifiers were built into the TCR beta cDNA libraries. One entry per CDR3 protein, called by TCRdb with MiXCR from the PCR reads. Among 450,000 or so distinct CDR3 sequences listed, over 35% were seen once. Sequencing was performed on blood. Every receptor here comes from a girl aged 5 to 17 with multiple sclerosis.

V and J are TRBV5-1 and TRBJ2-1; D unresolved. The CDR3 extends over 11 amino acids. Germline V gene data show CDR1 as SGHRS and CDR2 as YFSETQ. V was cut by 1 base and J by 7 bases, with 3 bases left in between. CDR3 in DNA: TGCGCCAGCAGCTTGATTAATGAGCAGTTCTTC. Translating gives CASSLINEQFF.

This clonotype was detected a few times. J is TRBJ2-1 and V is TRBV15; D remains unclear. The CDR3 spans 12 residues. Between the trimmed V and J ends, which lost 3 bases and 1 base, there was a span of 1 base. Germline lookup yields CDR1 LNHNV and CDR2 YYDKDF (reference sequence). Here the CDR3 reads CATSRSYNEQFF. CDR3 bases: TGTGCCACCAGCAGGTCCTACAATGAGCAGTTCTTC.

This clonotype occurred a few times. The rearrangement joins TRBV5-5 to TRBJ2-7; D not certain. Trimming pared 0 bases from V and 0 bases from J, leaving 7 bases between. CDR1 SGHKS and CDR2 YYEKEE come from the germline V gene (reference sequence). This CDR3 spans 14 amino acids. Here the CDR3 reads CASSLAVDSYEQYF. Here the CDR3 DNA reads TGTGCCAGCAGCTTGGCCGTCGACTCCTACGAGCAGTACTTC.

The V and J genes are TRBV10-3 and TRBJ1-1, with D possibly TRBD1 on 6 matching bases. Germline CDR1 and CDR2: ENHRY and SYGVKD. The V end lost 6 bases, the J end lost 0 bases, and 11 bases lay between the germline ends. The CDR3 is made up of 14 amino acids. As DNA, the CDR3 is TGTGCCATCAGCCCACAGGGCCTGAACACTGAAGCTTTCTTT. This translates into CAISPQGLNTEAFF.

This chain links TRBV28 with TRBJ2-1; tentatively, D is TRBD1 (5 bases). The CDR3 runs to 13 residues. V gave up 3 bases and J gave up 10 bases, with 13 bases separating them. Germline V CDR1 and CDR2: MDHEN, SYDVKM. The CDR3 coding sequence is TGTGCCAGCAGTTTTCATCCCAGGGCCGAGCAGTTCTTC. Protein product: CASSFHPRAEQFF.

V and J are TRBV29-1 and TRBJ2-7, with D uncertain. V lost 0 bases to trimming and J lost 0 bases, with 9 bases between them. CDR1 SQVTM and CDR2 ANQGSEA come from the germline V gene. This CDR3 is 14 amino acids long. CDR3 DNA: TGCAGCGTTGAAGATGTGAACGGCTCCTACGAGCAGTACTTC. Translating it yields CSVEDVNGSYEQYF.

This clonotype was counted many times. The rearrangement joins TRBV29-1 to TRBJ1-2; no clear D gene. Trimming cost V 4 bases and J 1 base, with 7 bases left between them. CDR1 SQVTM and CDR2 ANQGSEA come from the germline V gene. The CDR3 is 12 amino acids. The CDR3 here is CSVGTDNYGYTF. Here the CDR3 DNA reads TGCAGCGTTGGGACGGATAACTATGGCTACACCTTC.

This clonotype was observed a handful of times. This sequence joins TRBV20-1 and TRBJ2-7, with 10 bases lining up with TRBD2. The CDR3 is 11 residues long. CDR1 and CDR2 (germline): DFQATT, SNEGSKA (reference sequence). In DNA, the CDR3 is TGCAGCAGCGGGAGGGGATACGAGCAGTACTTC. It translates to CSSGRGYEQYF.

A few counts support this clonotype. The J gene is TRBJ1-4, the V gene TRBV20-1, with D hard to call. CDR3 size: 14 residues. Deletions cut 0 bases from V and 4 bases from J, with 9 bases between. The germline CDR1 and CDR2 sequences are DFQATT and SNEGSKA (reference sequence). CDR3 in amino acids: CSARDGPINEKLFF. The CDR3 DNA follows: TGCAGTGCTAGAGATGGACCGATTAATGAAAAACTGTTTTTT.

This clonotype was found a few times. The gene calls are TRBV27 and TRBJ1-6, with D unresolved. CDR1 and CDR2 (germline): MNHEY, SMNVEV (reference sequence). The CDR3 loop spans 20 amino acids. The germline V and J ends were trimmed by 6 bases and 0 bases, with 24 bases remaining between them. The CDR3 here is CASSLTFTGPRSSYNSPLHF. The DNA of the CDR3 is TGTGCCAGCAGCCTCACTTTTACCGGACCCAGGAGCTCCTATAATTCACCCCTCCACTTT.

This clonotype was seen a handful of times. Here the CDR3 reads CASGTSTSGSRHEQYF. The CDR3 coding sequence is TGTGCCAGCGGAACCTCGACTAGCGGGAGTCGCCACGAGCAGTACTTC. The chain uses TRBV12-3 or TRBV12-4 and TRBJ2-7; 12 bases line up with TRBD2. Germline trimming cut 8 bases from V and 5 bases from J; bases unmatched to any gene: 13. This CDR3 has 16 residues.

V gene TRBV3-1 combines with J gene TRBJ2-5; D tentatively fits TRBD1 or TRBD2 (5 bases each). The DNA end lines up better with TRBJ2-7; the J call may be wrong. Per germline, CDR1 LGHDT and CDR2 YNNKEL (reference sequence). The CDR3 has 14 amino acids. The CDR3 sequence is CASSQGGGGFEQYF. CDR3 DNA sequence: TGTGCCAGCAGCCAAGGGGGTGGGGGTTTCGAGCAGTACTTC.

The V gene is TRBV12-3 or TRBV12-4, the J gene TRBJ1-6, with D hard to call. V was trimmed by 7 bases and J by 6 bases, leaving 10 bases between them. This CDR3 is built from 13 residues. The CDR3 is CASKGVGNSPLHF. In DNA, the CDR3 is TGTGCCAGCAAGGGTGTGGGTAATTCACCCCTCCACTTT.

The chain joins TRBV2 to TRBJ1-4; tentatively, D is TRBD1 (5 bases). The CDR3 extends over 14 amino acids. Per the germline V gene, CDR1 is SNHLY and CDR2 is FYNNEI. Trimming cost V 6 bases and J 3 bases, with 11 bases left between them. The CDR3 protein is CASSRDLPNEKLFF. The CDR3 coding sequence is TGTGCCAGCAGCCGGGACCTCCCTAATGAAAAACTGTTTTTT. The entire variable domain, with the rest obtained from reference TRBV2 and TRBJ1-4, is as follows: EPEVTQTPSHQVTQMGQEVILRCVPISNHLYFYWYRQILGQKVEFLVSFYNNEISEKSEIFDDQFSVERPDGSNFTLKIRSTKLEDSAMYFCASSRDLPNEKLFFGSGTQLSVL.

The V gene is TRBV7-2, the J gene TRBJ2-4, with TRBD1 identical over 8 bases. The J call may be mistaken, given a closer DNA end match to TRBJ2-7. The CDR3 covers 13 residues. Germline CDR1 is SGHTA and CDR2 is FQGNSA. The CDR3 coding sequence is TGTGCCAGCAGCTTGCAGGGGGCGGACGAGCAGTACTTC. It encodes CASSLQGADEQYF.

This chain links TRBV13 with TRBJ1-2; 7 positions agree with TRBD1. The trim removed 5 bases at V and 4 bases at J, leaving 4 bases unmatched. The CDR3 consists of 13 residues. CDR1 is PRHDT and CDR2 is FYEKMQ in the germline V gene (reference sequence). The CDR3: CASSTGQTYGYTF. Written as DNA, the CDR3 is TGTGCCAGCAGCACGGGACAGACCTATGGCTACACCTTC.

The chain joins TRBV5-1 to TRBJ2-3, with TRBD1 as a possible D gene (6 bases). The CDR3 consists of 17 residues. V lost 1 base, J lost 3 bases, and 18 bases lay in between. The germline V gene encodes CDR1 SGHRS and CDR2 YFSETQ. Here the CDR3 reads CASSLSGMGGQTDTQYF. CDR3 nucleotides: TGCGCCAGCAGCTTGTCGGGTATGGGCGGACAGACAGATACGCAGTATTTT. The full variable domain, with the rest looked up from reference TRBV5-1 and TRBJ2-3, is KAGVTQTPRYLIKTRGQQVTLSCSPISGHRSVSWYQQTPGQGLQFLFEYFSETQRNKGNFPGRFSGRQFSNSRSEMNVSTLELGDSALYLCASSLSGMGGQTDTQYFGPGTRLTVL.

This clonotype was seen a handful of times. The J gene is TRBJ2-5, the V gene TRBV20-1, with 14 positions matching TRBD2. The CDR3 runs 15 residues. J gave up 4 bases and V 3 bases, and 4 bases lay outside the gene matches. CDR1 and CDR2 (germline): DFQATT, SNEGSKA (reference sequence). CDR3 residues: CSARGLAGDLETQYF. The CDR3 DNA sequence: TGCAGTGCTAGGGGACTAGCGGGAGACTTAGAGACCCAGTACTTC.

The CDR3 DNA follows: TGTGCCAGCAGCTTAATGACAGGGGGCATTTACGAGCAGTACTTC. It encodes CASSLMTGGIYEQYF. The V and J genes are TRBV7-6 and TRBJ2-7, with TRBD1 matching over 10 bases. The germline CDR1 and CDR2 sequences are SGHVS and FNYEAQ. There are 15 residues in the CDR3. J gave up 4 bases and V 2 bases, and 5 bases lay outside the gene matches.

The chain links TRBV6-5 to TRBJ2-3, with 8 bases matching TRBD1. Germline V gene data show CDR1 as MNHEY and CDR2 as SVGAGI. CDR3 length equals 15 residues. V lost 2 bases and J lost 5; bases outside the gene matches: 6. The CDR3 region has the DNA TGTGCCAGCAGTTACACCGGACAGGGTGGAGATACGCAGTATTTT. It translates to CASSYTGQGGDTQYF.

The chain combines TRBV7-2 with TRBJ2-3; D is undetermined. CDR1 and CDR2 (germline): SGHTA, FQGNSA. This CDR3 is built from 16 residues. V was pared by 1 base and J by 0 bases, with 11 bases between. CDR3 region: CASSLGVVASTDTQYF. CDR3 sequence (DNA): TGTGCCAGCAGCTTAGGAGTGGTCGCAAGCACAGATACGCAGTATTTT.

The rearrangement links TRBV5-1 to TRBJ2-5, with 7 bases aligning to TRBD2. Germline lookup yields CDR1 SGHRS and CDR2 YFSETQ. Trimming cost V 3 bases and J 2 bases; bases outside gene matches: 10. The length of the CDR3 is 16 residues. CDR3 loop: CASSSSRPSGQETQYF. CDR3 sequence (DNA): TGCGCCAGCAGCTCATCACGCCCTAGCGGACAAGAGACCCAGTACTTC.

This clonotype occurred a few times. The V call is TRBV18, the J call TRBJ1-1; D unclear. V shed 2 bases and J shed 0 bases, with 10 bases lying between them. Germline V gene lookup returns CDR1 KGHSH and CDR2 LQKENI. This CDR3 has 15 residues. CDR3 in DNA: TGTGCCAGCTCACCATGGGGTCGGATGAACACTGAAGCTTTCTTT. Encoded protein: CASSPWGRMNTEAFF.

This chain links TRBV28 with TRBJ2-7; 9 nucleotides align to TRBD1. The CDR3 is made up of 14 amino acids. Germline loops: CDR1 MDHEN, CDR2 SYDVKM. Trimming took 11 bases from V and 2 from J; bases not matched to a gene: 10. The CDR3 coding sequence is TGTGCCTCCGAAGGGGGGACAGGGCCCTACGAGCAGTACTTC. Protein product: CASEGGTGPYEQYF.

J is TRBJ1-1 and V is TRBV5-5, with D hard to call. Trimming took off 1 base at V and 5 bases at J, with 9 bases between the two ends. This CDR3 has 13 residues. Germline CDR1 SGHKS, CDR2 YYEKEE (reference sequence). This chain's CDR3 is CASSLYGQTEAFF. CDR3 coding DNA: TGTGCCAGCAGCTTGTATGGTCAAACTGAAGCTTTCTTT.